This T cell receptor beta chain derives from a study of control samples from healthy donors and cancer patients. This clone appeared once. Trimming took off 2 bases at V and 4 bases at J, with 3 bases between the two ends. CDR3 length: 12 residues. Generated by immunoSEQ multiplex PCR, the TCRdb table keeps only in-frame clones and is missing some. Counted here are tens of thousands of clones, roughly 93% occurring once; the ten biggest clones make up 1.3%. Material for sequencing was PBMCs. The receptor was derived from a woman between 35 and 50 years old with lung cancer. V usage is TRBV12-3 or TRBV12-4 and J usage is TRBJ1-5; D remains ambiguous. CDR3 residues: CASSLTNQPQHF. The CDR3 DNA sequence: TGTGCCAGCAGTTTAACGAATCAGCCCCAGCATTTT.